This TCR beta chain came from a study of prognosis after radiotherapy for stage I lung cancer. Study-level background: Squamous cell carcinoma affected more than five patients, adenocarcinoma approximately eleven. Study-level findings and limits: Differing TRBV and TRBJ gene usage was reportedly seen between patients with and without metastases.

Two rounds of multiplex PCR amplified TCR beta CDR3 from genomic DNA. The first PCR round targeted every TRBV and TRBJ gene with specific primers. MiXCR was run by TCRdb on the multiplex PCR reads, yielding one entry per CDR3 protein. The repertoire consists of roughly 24,000 distinct CDR3 sequences, with approximately 38% occurring once and the leading ten covering more than 30%. This clonotype appeared many times. Its matching antigen is unknown. The trim removed 4 bases at V and 5 bases at J, leaving 11 bases unmatched. Germline CDR1 SGHRS, CDR2 YFSETQ. There are 15 residues in the CDR3. V is TRBV5-1 and J is TRBJ1-1, with TRBD1 matching 7 bases. The TCR sequence derives from a donor aged 50 or older with non-small cell lung cancer. The sequenced sample was PBMCs, obtained before or after stereotactic body radiation therapy (not recorded which). The CDR3 sequence: CASSHQGGHATEAFF. Written as DNA, the CDR3 is TGCGCCAGCAGCCATCAGGGGGGCCACGCGACTGAAGCTTTCTTT.